One sample yielded the 16 T cell receptor beta chains listed below, sequenced in a study of response to subunit inactivated influenza vaccine. MiXCR was run by TCRdb on the RT-PCR reads, yielding one entry per CDR3 protein. Of about 480,000 distinct CDR3 sequences listed, 25% are singletons. Specimen: CD4+ T cells sorted from PBMCs, collected roughly 5 days after vaccination. Every receptor here comes from a man in his fifties or sixties who received an inactivated influenza vaccine.

This clonotype was seen a few times. The V call is TRBV9, the J call TRBJ2-7, with TRBD2 identical over 7 bases. Looked up from germline, CDR1 is SGDLS and CDR2 is YYNGEE. This CDR3 spans 15 amino acids. V shed 0 bases and J 6 bases; nucleotides not matched to a gene: 9. CDR3 nucleotides: TGTGCCAGCAGCGTAGCGGGAGGAAGCAGGGTCGAGCAGTACTTC. This sequence encodes CASSVAGGSRVEQYF.

The chain joins TRBV5-1 to TRBJ2-6; D is uncertain. V lost 0 bases, J lost 0 bases, and 10 bases lay in between. This CDR3 is built from 17 residues. Germline assignment: CDR1 SGHRS and CDR2 YFSETQ. The CDR3 loop is CASSLEAPSSGANVLTF. The CDR3 bases are TGCGCCAGCAGCTTGGAAGCACCCAGCTCTGGGGCCAACGTCCTGACTTTC.

There are many counts of this clonotype. The V gene is TRBV7-2, the J gene TRBJ2-5; tentative D call: TRBD2 (5 bases). The V and J ends lost 5 bases and 9 bases respectively, with 13 bases between them. Per germline, CDR1 SGHTA and CDR2 FQGNSA. The CDR3 is made up of 12 amino acids. The CDR3 loop reads CASSPRGAAQYF. Here the CDR3 DNA reads TGTGCCAGCAGCCCCCGTGGAGCGGCCCAGTACTTC.

V usage is TRBV4-3 and J usage is TRBJ2-5; D is ambiguous. V lost 0 bases to trimming and J lost 4 bases, with 12 bases between them. This CDR3 is 15 amino acids long. Per germline, CDR1 LGHNA and CDR2 YSLEER. In DNA form, the CDR3 reads TGCGCCAGCAGCCAAGATGCAGTAACGGTAGAGACCCAGTACTTC. It is translated as CASSQDAVTVETQYF.

This clonotype has only a few counts. The rearrangement uses TRBV7-3 and TRBJ2-2; D is undetermined. CDR1 is SGHTA, CDR2 FQGTGA, per germline. This CDR3 has 16 amino acids. The V end was cut by 5 bases, the J end by 3 bases, with 16 bases between. The CDR3 region is CASSPQPLRYTGELFF. The CDR3 DNA follows: TGTGCCAGCAGCCCCCAGCCCTTGAGGTACACCGGGGAGCTGTTTTTT.

The chain links TRBV6-2 or TRBV6-3 to TRBJ2-5; the D is unclear. This CDR3 has 12 amino acids. V was trimmed by 2 bases and J by 5 bases, leaving 6 bases between them. In germline, CDR1 is MNHEY, CDR2 SVGEGT. The CDR3 sequence: CASSYVTETQYF. CDR3 DNA: TGTGCCAGCAGTTACGTCACGGAGACCCAGTACTTC.

This chain links TRBV10-3 with TRBJ2-1; 9 nucleotides align to TRBD1. Germline lookup yields CDR1 ENHRY and CDR2 SYGVKD. Trimming took 11 bases from V and 10 from J; bases not matched to a gene: 21. The CDR3 has 16 residues. CDR3 residues: CASSFLTGQGAGEQFF. Written as DNA, the CDR3 is TGTGCCTCCAGTTTTCTGACGGGACAGGGTGCAGGGGAGCAGTTCTTC.

CDR3 in DNA: TGCAGTGCTAGATTGGACACCCGGGAAGCTTTCTTT. The encoded protein is CSARLDTREAFF. This chain connects TRBV20-1 to TRBJ1-1; weak D call: TRBD1 (5 bases). V was clipped by 2 bases and J by 8 bases, with 12 bases between them. The CDR3 sequence is 12 residues long. Germline CDR1 DFQATT, CDR2 SNEGSKA (reference sequence).

The sample holds a few counts of this clonotype. The V and J genes are TRBV20-1 and TRBJ2-1; 10 nucleotides agree with TRBD2. After removal of 6 bases from V and 0 bases from J, the junction contained 8 bases not matched to a gene. The CDR3 sequence is 16 residues long. Germline CDR1 and CDR2: DFQATT and SNEGSKA (reference sequence). CDR3 in DNA: TGCAGTGCATTAATAGCGGGGGGTTACTCCTACAATGAGCAGTTCTTC. Its protein product is CSALIAGGYSYNEQFF.

Only a few counts were recorded for this clonotype. This chain uses TRBV7-9 with TRBJ2-7, with a weak D call TRBD2 (5 bases). The CDR3 spans 14 residues. The germline V gene encodes CDR1 SEHNR and CDR2 FQNEAQ (reference sequence). Trimming removed 1 base at V and 5 bases at J, with 12 bases between. The CDR3 DNA reads TGTGCCAGCAGCTTAGGCCCGGCCGGGAACGAGCAGTACTTC. Translation: CASSLGPAGNEQYF.

The chain is built from TRBV6-2 or TRBV6-3 and TRBJ1-5; D possibly corresponds to TRBD1 (5 bases). The CDR3 runs 14 residues. The germline V gene has CDR1 MNHEY and CDR2 SVGEGT. V was cut by 6 bases and J by 2 bases, with 11 bases left in between. As DNA, the CDR3 is TGTGCCAGCAGCAGACGGGACGGCAATCAGCCCCAGCATTTT. It translates to CASSRRDGNQPQHF.

The chain has TRBV5-5 and TRBJ2-2, with TRBD1 identical over 9 bases. The CDR3 length is 16 residues. Per germline, CDR1 SGHKS and CDR2 YYEKEE (reference sequence). Losses at the gene ends were 2 bases for V and 0 bases for J; bases not matched to a gene: 2. CDR3 amino acids: CASSLGQGSNTGELFF. In DNA, the CDR3 is TGTGCCAGCAGCTTAGGACAGGGGTCGAACACCGGGGAGCTGTTTTTT.

The chain combines TRBV5-1 with TRBJ2-5; 9 bases are a match to TRBD2. Germline CDR1 is SGHRS and CDR2 is YFSETQ. The CDR3 is 20 amino acids. With 0 bases clipped from V and 2 bases from J, the junction kept 17 bases outside the gene matches. CDR3 in amino acids: CASSLGFTAGTSLKQETQYF. The CDR3 DNA reads as TGCGCCAGCAGCTTGGGATTTACGGCCGGGACTAGCTTAAAACAAGAGACCCAGTACTTC.

This clonotype occurred a few times. The chain combines TRBV12-3 or TRBV12-4 with TRBJ2-1; D call uncertain. V was trimmed by 7 bases and J by 0 bases, leaving 19 bases between them. The CDR3 consists of 17 residues. For the CDR3, the DNA is TGTGCCAGCACCCCCACTTTTGCTTTCAGCTCCTACAATGAGCAGTTCTTC. Protein product: CASTPTFAFSSYNEQFF.

The V and J genes are TRBV27 and TRBJ1-2; a possible D gene is TRBD1 (6 bases). Trimming removed 1 base from V and 0 bases from J, with 12 bases in between. CDR3 size: 16 residues. Germline values: CDR1 MNHEY, CDR2 SMNVEV (reference sequence). CDR3 residues: CASSLLDRQANYGYTF. As DNA, the CDR3 is TGTGCCAGCAGTTTATTGGACAGACAGGCTAACTATGGCTACACCTTC.

This clonotype was picked up a small number of times. The chain combines TRBV12-3 or TRBV12-4 with TRBJ2-7; 8 bases agree with TRBD1. CDR3 length: 14 amino acids. With 5 bases clipped from V and 7 bases from J, the junction kept 10 bases outside the gene matches. The DNA of the CDR3 is TGTGCCAGCAGTACGGACAGGGTAGGACGGGAGCAGTACTTC. Its translation: CASSTDRVGREQYF.